What follows is one TCR beta chain and its context. PCR primers comprised 60 Vbeta and 13 Jbeta primers. Profiling relied on immunoSEQ multiplex PCR, and the TCRdb table lists in-frame clones only, not all of them. The sample contains over 150,000 clones, roughly four fifths of which appear only once. These data originate in a study of cytomegalovirus exposure and HLA in healthy donors. The CDR3 is 16 amino acids. In germline, CDR1 is MDHEN, CDR2 SYDVKM. Trimming took off 4 bases at V and 1 base at J, with 13 bases between the two ends. Sequenced input: PBMCs. This TCR was recovered from a woman in her 30s in good health and CMV-seropositive. The genes are TRBV28 and TRBJ1-4, with D possibly TRBD1 on 5 matching bases. CDR3: CASSYRQPLTNEKLFF. As DNA, the CDR3 is TGTGCCAGCAGTTACCGACAGCCTTTAACTAATGAAAAACTGTTTTTT.